These 8 T cell receptor beta chains originate from one sample sequenced in a study of response to subunit inactivated influenza vaccine. TCRdb recomputed calls from the RT-PCR reads with MiXCR, one row per CDR3 protein. The sample carries hundreds of thousands of distinct CDR3 sequences, 12% to 15% recorded once. Here the sequenced sample was PBMCs from blood, taken around two weeks before vaccination. These receptors were collected from a man aged 50-59 years who received an inactivated influenza vaccine.

This clonotype was seen repeatedly, ten times or more. The V gene is TRBV24-1, the J gene TRBJ2-1; D uncertain. CDR1 and CDR2 from the germline V gene are KGHDR and SFDVKD. The CDR3 contains 13 residues. Trimming took off 3 bases at V and 9 bases at J, with 11 bases between the two ends. DNA for the CDR3: TGTGCCACCAGTGATCTCAGGTGGAGTGAGCAGTTCTTC. Protein sequence: CATSDLRWSEQFF.

This clonotype was seen ten or more times. An end of the junction differs from the germline gene, which may be a read error. The chain links TRBV12-3 or TRBV12-4 to TRBJ2-4, with no clear D. This CDR3 is built from 13 residues. CDR3 in amino acids: CASSLVAKNIQYF. The CDR3 DNA follows: TGTGCCAGCAGCTTAGTAGCCAAAAACATTCAGTACTTC.

This chain uses TRBV11-2 with TRBJ2-2; unclear D gene. The CDR3 is made up of 14 amino acids. From germline, CDR1 is SGHAT and CDR2 FQNNGV. V lost 5 bases to trimming and J lost 3 bases, with 10 bases between them. The CDR3 spells CASSPAYYTGELFF. For the CDR3, the DNA is TGTGCCAGCAGCCCCGCATATTACACCGGGGAGCTGTTTTTT.

This clonotype appeared once. The V call is TRBV29-1, the J call TRBJ2-5; 8 nucleotides match TRBD2. This CDR3 has 12 amino acids. Trimming cost V 6 bases and J 2 bases; bases outside gene matches: 2. CDR1 and CDR2 (germline): SQVTM, ANQGSEA. CDR3 sequence: CSVSSGQETQYF. The CDR3 nucleotides are TGCAGCGTGTCTAGCGGGCAAGAGACCCAGTACTTC.

With regard to this clonotype: The junction departs from germline at one end; a sequencing error may be responsible. CDR3 loop: CCASTGTTDNEQFF. The CDR3 DNA reads as TGCTGTGCGTCCACCGGGACAACTGACAATGAGCAGTTCTTC. This rearrangement joins TRBV20-1 to TRBJ2-1, with D tentatively TRBD1 (6 bases). CDR3 length: 14 amino acids. Per the germline V gene, CDR1 is DFQATT and CDR2 is SNEGSKA (reference sequence).

There are a few counts of this clonotype. The chain carries TRBV12-3 or TRBV12-4 and TRBJ2-1; TRBD1 matches 9 bases. The CDR3 has 16 residues. V trimming: 4 bases; J trimming: 6 bases; junction bases outside the gene matches: 10. In DNA form, the CDR3 reads TGTGCCAGCAGTTCCCCGGGACAGGGTCTGTTCAATGAGCAGTTCTTC. This gives the protein CASSSPGQGLFNEQFF.

The table lists this clonotype with many counts. The J gene is TRBJ2-2, the V gene TRBV7-8; possible D gene TRBD1, 5 bases. This CDR3 comprises 17 residues. Germline assignment: CDR1 SGHVS and CDR2 FQNEAQ. Trimming left V 3 bases short and J 1 base short, with 15 bases between. DNA of the CDR3: TGTGCCAGCAGCTTCCCCAGGAGCCAGGGGAACACCGGGGAGCTGTTTTTT. Protein product: CASSFPRSQGNTGELFF.

The chain carries TRBV7-8 and TRBJ2-3; D is undetermined. The V and J ends lost 6 bases and 7 bases respectively, with 20 bases between them. CDR3 length equals 15 residues. From germline, CDR1 is SGHVS and CDR2 FQNEAQ. This chain's CDR3 is CASSLNRARPNTQYF. The CDR3 DNA sequence: TGTGCCAGCAGTTTAAACCGGGCTCGCCCCAATACGCAGTATTTT.